The 2 T cell receptor beta chains listed next were all sequenced from one sample in a study of T-cell memory formation after mild COVID-19. MiXCR, applied by TCRdb to the 5' RACE reads, yields one record per CDR3 protein. The sample yields around 180,000 distinct CDR3 sequences, less than 20% seen once. What was sequenced was PBMCs or a T cell subset sorted from them (not recorded which). These receptors originate from a young man who had mild COVID-19 (a few samples of this study predate the infection). Cell type and time point are not known.

This clonotype appeared a few times. The rearrangement links TRBV5-1 to TRBJ1-5; D unresolved. The V end was cut by 5 bases, the J end by 3 bases, with 12 bases between. Germline CDR1 SGHRS, CDR2 YFSETQ. The CDR3 sequence is 14 residues long. CDR3: CASSYDGDNQPQHF. The CDR3 DNA follows: TGCGCCAGCAGTTACGACGGAGACAATCAGCCCCAGCATTTT.

The chain employs TRBV4-3 and TRBJ2-3; the D gene is possibly TRBD2 (6 bases). The V and J ends lost 0 bases and 4 bases respectively, with 8 bases between them. Germline V CDR1 and CDR2: LGHNA, YSLEER. The CDR3 runs 14 residues. CDR3 nucleotide sequence: TGCGCCAGCAGCCAAGAATGGGGGGCAGATACGCAGTATTTT. Amino acids: CASSQEWGADTQYF.